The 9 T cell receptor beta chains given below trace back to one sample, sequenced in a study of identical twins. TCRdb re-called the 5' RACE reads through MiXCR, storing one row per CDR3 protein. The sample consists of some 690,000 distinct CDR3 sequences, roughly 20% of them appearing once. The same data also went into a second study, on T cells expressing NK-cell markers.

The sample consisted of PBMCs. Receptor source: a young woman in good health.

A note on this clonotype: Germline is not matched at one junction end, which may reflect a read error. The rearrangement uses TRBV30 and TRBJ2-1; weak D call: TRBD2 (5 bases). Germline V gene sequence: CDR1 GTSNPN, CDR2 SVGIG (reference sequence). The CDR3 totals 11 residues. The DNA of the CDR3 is TGTGCCTGGATAGGTGCCGAGGGTGGAGTCTTC. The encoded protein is CAWIGAEGGVF. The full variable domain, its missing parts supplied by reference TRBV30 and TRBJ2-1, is SQTIHQWPATLVQPVGSPLSLECTVEGTSNPNLYWYRQAAGRGLQLLFYSVGIGQISSEVPQNLSASRPQDRQFILSSKKLLLSDSGFYLCAWIGAEGGVFGPGTRLTVL.

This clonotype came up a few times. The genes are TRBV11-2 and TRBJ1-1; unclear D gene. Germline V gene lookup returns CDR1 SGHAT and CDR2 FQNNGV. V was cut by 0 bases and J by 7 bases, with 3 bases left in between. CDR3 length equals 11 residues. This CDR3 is CASSLDHEAFF. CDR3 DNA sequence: TGTGCCAGCAGCTTAGACCATGAAGCTTTCTTT.

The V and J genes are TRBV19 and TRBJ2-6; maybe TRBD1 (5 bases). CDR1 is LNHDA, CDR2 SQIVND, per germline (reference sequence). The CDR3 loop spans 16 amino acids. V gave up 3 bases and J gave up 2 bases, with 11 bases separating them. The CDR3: CASSIRVKTGANVLTF. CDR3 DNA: TGTGCCAGTAGTATCAGGGTGAAAACTGGGGCCAACGTCCTGACTTTC.

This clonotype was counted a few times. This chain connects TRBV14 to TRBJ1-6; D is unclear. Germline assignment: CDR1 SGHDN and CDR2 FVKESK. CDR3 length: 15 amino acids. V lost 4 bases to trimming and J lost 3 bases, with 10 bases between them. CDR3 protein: CASSRSTVYNSPLHF. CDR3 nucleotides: TGTGCCAGCAGCCGATCGACGGTCTATAATTCACCCCTCCACTTT. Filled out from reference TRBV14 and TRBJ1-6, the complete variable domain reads EAGVTQFPSHSVIEKGQTVTLRCDPISGHDNLYWYRRVMGKEIKFLLHFVKESKQDESGMPNNRFLAERTGGTYSTLKVQPAELEDSGVYFCASSRSTVYNSPLHFGNGTRLTVT.

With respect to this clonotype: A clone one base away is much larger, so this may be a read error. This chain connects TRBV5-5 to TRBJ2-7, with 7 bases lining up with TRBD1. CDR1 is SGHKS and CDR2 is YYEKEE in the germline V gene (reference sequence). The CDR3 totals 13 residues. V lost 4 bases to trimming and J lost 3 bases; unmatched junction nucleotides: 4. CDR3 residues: CASSAGTDYEQYF. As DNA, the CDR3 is TGTGCCAGCAGCGCCGGGACAGACTACGAGCAGTACTTC.

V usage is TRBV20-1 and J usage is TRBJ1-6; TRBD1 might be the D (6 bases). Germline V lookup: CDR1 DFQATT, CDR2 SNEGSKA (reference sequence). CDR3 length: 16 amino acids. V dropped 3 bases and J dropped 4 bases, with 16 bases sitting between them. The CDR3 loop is CSASSGGAFYNSPLHF. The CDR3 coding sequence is TGCAGTGCTAGTTCCGGGGGCGCGTTTTATAATTCACCCCTCCACTTT.

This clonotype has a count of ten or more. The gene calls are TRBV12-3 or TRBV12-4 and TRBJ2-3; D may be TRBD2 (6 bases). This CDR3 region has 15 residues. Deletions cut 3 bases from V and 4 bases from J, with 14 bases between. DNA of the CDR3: TGTGCCAGCAGTTTTTGGGGGGAAGGGGCAGATACGCAGTATTTT. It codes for CASSFWGEGADTQYF.

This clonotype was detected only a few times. The CDR3 DNA reads TGTGCCAGCAGCCACTTACCCTACGAGCAGTACTTC. This encodes CASSHLPYEQYF. The chain has TRBV7-9 and TRBJ2-7, with no clear D. This CDR3 spans 12 amino acids. The germline V gene encodes CDR1 SEHNR and CDR2 FQNEAQ (reference sequence). V lost 5 bases, J lost 2 bases, and 7 bases lay in between.

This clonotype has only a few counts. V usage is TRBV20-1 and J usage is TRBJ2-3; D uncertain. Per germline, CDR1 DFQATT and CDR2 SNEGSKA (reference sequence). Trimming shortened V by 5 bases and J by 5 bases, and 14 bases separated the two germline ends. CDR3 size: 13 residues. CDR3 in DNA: TGCAGTGCTGTTGGGTCAGTAGGAGATACGCAGTATTTT. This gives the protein CSAVGSVGDTQYF.